This is a list of T cell receptor beta chains from one sample in a study of CD8 T cells in ankylosing spondylitis. TCRdb re-called the 5' RACE reads with MiXCR, one entry per CDR3 protein. The data contain about 40,000 distinct CDR3 sequences, more than 15% of them singletons. Sequenced material: blood. The receptor set was obtained from a male donor with ankylosing spondylitis or in good health (not recorded which). Each CDR3 is given with its conserved first and last residue. D genes are given only for firm matches. Rows give clone size only sometimes, using once, few, many, or a class for an expanded clone.

.	.	TRBV7-2	TRBJ2-2	TGTGCCAGCAGCCAGCCTGTACCTCCCGGGGAGCTGTTTTTT	CASSQPVPPGELFF
few	TRBD2	TRBV4-1	TRBJ2-1	TGCGCCAGCAGACGGATAGCGGGAGGGCCATATGAGCAGTTCTTC	CASRRIAGGPYEQFF
.	.	TRBV20-1	TRBJ2-4	TGCAGTGCTCTAGGGGAAGGGGGTCACATTCAGTACTTC	CSALGEGGHIQYF
few	TRBD2	TRBV5-1	TRBJ2-1	TGCGCCAGCAGTTCGCCCGGACTAGCGGACAATGAGCAGTTCTTC	CASSSPGLADNEQFF
few	.	TRBV5-1	TRBJ1-1	TGCGCCAGCAGCCGCCGGGAGGGAACTGAAGCTTTCTTT	CASSRREGTEAFF
.	TRBD2	TRBV29-1	TRBJ2-1	TGCAGCGTCCCAACTAGCGGGAGTCGTGATGAGCAGTTCTTC	CSVPTSGSRDEQFF
few	.	TRBV7-3	TRBJ2-2	TGTGCCAGCAGCTTAGTTCCACCGGCGAACACCGGGGAGCTGTTTTTT	CASSLVPPANTGELFF
few	.	TRBV4-3	TRBJ2-7	TGCGCCAGCAGCCAAGATTTTTTGTCTGGAGGGGAGCAGTACTTC	CASSQDFLSGGEQYF
few	.	TRBV12-3/TRBV12-4	TRBJ2-7	TGTGCCAGCAGTTCCCAGGTCCCTCAGGGCGAGCAGTACTTC	CASSSQVPQGEQYF
few	.	TRBV9	TRBJ2-7	TGTGCCAGCAGCGTAGCGGCGTACTCCTACGAGCAGTACTTC	CASSVAAYSYEQYF
few	.	TRBV5-1	TRBJ1-1	TGCGCCAGCAGCGGTGACAGCCTTAACACTGAAGCTTTCTTT	CASSGDSLNTEAFF
few	TRBD1	TRBV7-2	TRBJ2-3	TGTGCCAGCAGTTCGGACAGGGGTTCCGATACGCAGTATTTT	CASSSDRGSDTQYF
.	.	TRBV6-2/TRBV6-3	TRBJ1-1	TGTGCCAGCAGTTACCTCGGGGACGGCACTGAAGCTTTCTTT	CASSYLGDGTEAFF
many	TRBD1	TRBV28	TRBJ2-7	TGTGCCAGCAGTTGGACAGGGGGCTCCTACGAGCAGTACTTC	CASSWTGGSYEQYF
few	.	TRBV28	TRBJ2-1	TGTGCCAGCAGTTTCCCTGTGGGGGCTAACAATGAGCAGTTCTTC	CASSFPVGANNEQFF
once	.	TRBV28	TRBJ2-2	TGTGCCAGCAGTTTAGGGGCGCGGACCGGGGAGCTGTTTTTT	CASSLGARTGELFF
few	TRBD2	TRBV11-2	TRBJ2-2	TGTGCCAGCGGTGCTCTAGCGGGAGTTTATACCGGGGAGCTGTTTTTT	CASGALAGVYTGELFF
few	.	TRBV9	TRBJ2-2	TGTGCCAGCAGCGTAGGGGGGACTTCGAACACCGGGGAGCTGTTTTTT	CASSVGGTSNTGELFF
few	.	TRBV10-3	TRBJ1-4	TGTGCCATCAGGGAACAACTTGGGAATGAAAAACTGTTTTTT	CAIREQLGNEKLFF
once	TRBD2	TRBV7-3	TRBJ2-3	TGTGCCAGCAGCAAAGGACTAGCTGTTAACACAGATACGCAGTATTTT	CASSKGLAVNTDTQYF
.	.	TRBV6-5	TRBJ2-2	TGTGCCAGCAGTTGGGTCGGGCCGAACACCGGGGAGCTGTTTTTT	CASSWVGPNTGELFF
.	TRBD2	TRBV20-1	TRBJ2-1	TGCAGTGCTAGTTCCTTGGTAGCGGGAGACAATGAGCAGTTCTTC	CSASSLVAGDNEQFF
.	TRBD2	TRBV7-6	TRBJ2-5	TGTGCCAGCAGCTACGGACTAGCGGTCCAAGAGACCCAGTACTTC	CASSYGLAVQETQYF
.	TRBD1	TRBV27	TRBJ2-7	TGTGCCAGCAGTTTAGATGCGGACAGGGGGGTTTACGAGCAGTACTTC	CASSLDADRGVYEQYF
few	.	TRBV4-3	TRBJ2-1	TGCGCCAGCAGCCAAGAAACAGGGTTTAATGAGCAGTTCTTC	CASSQETGFNEQFF
few	.	TRBV12-3/TRBV12-4	TRBJ1-1	TGTGCCAGCAGTTTAATCACCCCGGGAGCTTTCTTT	CASSLITPGAFF
few	.	TRBV7-3	TRBJ2-6	TGTGCCAGCAGCAGTTGGAACGGATTCTCTGGGGCCAACGTCCTGACTTTC	CASSSWNGFSGANVLTF
.	TRBD2	TRBV5-1	TRBJ2-2	TGCGCCAGCCAAAGCGGGGCGAACACCGGGGAGCTGTTTTTT	CASQSGANTGELFF
few	TRBD1	TRBV20-1	TRBJ1-4	TGCAGTGCGGAGGGGGCGGTGGGAACTAATGAAAAACTGTTTTTT	CSAEGAVGTNEKLFF